This is a list of T cell receptor beta chains from one sample in a study of cytomegalovirus exposure and HLA in healthy donors. Data came from immunoSEQ multiplex PCR; TCRdb stores just in-frame clones and leaves some out. The sample has over 150,000 clones; roughly four fifths are singletons. Sequencing was carried out using PBMCs. The receptors derive from a woman aged 25 to 45 in good health and CMV-seropositive. The CDR3 runs from the conserved cysteine through the conserved F or W. D genes are given only for firm matches.

v_gene	j_gene	len	d_gene	CDR3aa	CDR3nt
TRBV6-6	TRBJ2-7	14	TRBD1	CASSYGGQGDEQYF	TGTGCCAGCAGTTACGGGGGACAGGGAGACGAGCAGTACTTC
TRBV5-1	TRBJ2-1	13	NA	CASSLVQYNEQFF	TGCGCCAGCAGCTTGGTGCAGTACAATGAGCAGTTCTTC
TRBV7-9	TRBJ2-1	15	TRBD2	CASSLGGDYNNEQFF	TGTGCCAGCAGCTTAGGGGGGGACTACAACAATGAGCAGTTCTTC
TRBV10-1	TRBJ2-1	15	TRBD2	CASSELAGVPNEQFF	TGCGCCAGCAGTGAATTAGCGGGAGTCCCCAATGAGCAGTTCTTC
TRBV7-9	TRBJ2-3	12	NA	CASSLGSHTQYF	TGTGCCAGCAGCCTCGGGAGTCATACGCAGTATTTT
TRBV6-5	TRBJ2-7	13	NA	CASSYGGSSEQYF	TGTGCCAGCAGTTACGGAGGGTCGTCCGAGCAGTACTTC
TRBV10-3	TRBJ2-1	16	TRBD2	CAVSYGTSGSRNEQFF	TGTGCCGTTTCCTATGGAACTAGCGGGAGTCGGAATGAGCAGTTCTTC
TRBV2	TRBJ1-5	15	NA	CASSETAGSNQPQHF	TGTGCCAGCAGTGAAACAGCAGGGAGCAATCAGCCCCAGCATTTT
TRBV5-6	TRBJ2-5	16	NA	CASSLANVGGQETQYF	TGTGCCAGCAGCTTGGCCAATGTGGGCGGGCAAGAGACCCAGTACTTC
TRBV14	TRBJ1-5	21	NA	CASSRDSSRSRGGMGNQPQHF	TGTGCCAGCAGCCGAGATTCCAGCCGAAGTAGGGGGGGAATGGGCAATCAGCCCCAGCATTTT
TRBV6-5	TRBJ1-1	14	NA	CASRLQGPNTEAFF	TGTGCCAGCAGGTTACAGGGACCTAACACTGAAGCTTTCTTT